This TCR beta chain stems from a study of T cells in Graves' hyperthyroidism and ophthalmopathy. The CDR3 is 16 residues long. J gave up 7 bases and V 2 bases, and 8 bases lay outside the gene matches. The germline V gene has CDR1 MGHRA and CDR2 YSYEKL. Newly diagnosed hyperthyroidism, duration under 2 months, in patients aged 18 to 65. RNA transcripts provided the source from which TCR beta CDR3 regions were amplified. A set of HTBI primers served as the primers for a first-round RT-PCR of the TCR CDR3. TCRdb processed the multiplex PCR reads anew with MiXCR; each CDR3 protein has one entry. The table has hundreds of thousands of distinct CDR3 sequences, about 14% seen once. This clonotype was counted only a few times.

The genes are TRBV4-1 and TRBJ2-1; 10 positions agree with TRBD2. The sequence came from a young woman with Graves' hyperthyroidism. The sample was blood. In DNA, the CDR3 is TGCGCCAGCAGCCAAATACTAGCGGGGTTTAGGAATGAGCAGTTCTTC. The encoded protein is CASSQILAGFRNEQFF.